Below are 4 T cell receptor beta chains sequenced from a single sample in a study of response to subunit inactivated influenza vaccine. Each CDR3 protein is one row after TCRdb ran MiXCR on the RT-PCR reads. Among 300,000 to 350,000 distinct CDR3 sequences listed, 22% were seen once. The sequenced sample was PBMCs from blood, obtained approximately 22 months after vaccination. The receptors were gathered from a man between 50 and 70 years old who received an inactivated influenza vaccine.

This chain joins TRBV11-2 and TRBJ2-7; D gene unclear. The CDR3 totals 14 residues. Trimming took 2 bases from V and 2 from J, leaving 10 bases between them. Germline CDR1 is SGHAT and CDR2 is FQNNGV. CDR3: CASSLRSITYEQYF. Written as DNA, the CDR3 is TGTGCCAGCAGCTTACGTAGCATTACCTACGAGCAGTACTTC.

The chain recombines TRBV7-6 with TRBJ2-7; 10 nucleotides line up with TRBD2. The CDR3 length is 14 residues. The V gene's germline CDR1 is SGHVS and CDR2 FNYEAQ. Trimming cost V 5 bases and J 4 bases; bases outside gene matches: 5. The CDR3 loop is CASSLRTSGYEQYF. The DNA for the CDR3 is TGTGCCAGCAGCCTCCGGACTAGCGGTTACGAGCAGTACTTC.

The chain uses TRBV6-1 and TRBJ1-2, with 9 nucleotides matching TRBD1. Germline lookup yields CDR1 MNHNS and CDR2 SASEGT. This CDR3 region has 17 residues. V lost 6 bases and J lost 6; bases outside the gene matches: 17. The CDR3 loop is CASRTGQGRLAINGYTF. For the CDR3, the DNA is TGTGCCAGCAGAACGGGACAGGGAAGGCTCGCTATCAATGGCTACACCTTC.

The J gene is TRBJ2-7, the V gene TRBV5-5; D is perhaps TRBD2 (5 bases). This CDR3 is 15 amino acids long. Germline values: CDR1 SGHKS, CDR2 YYEKEE (reference sequence). Trimming shortened V by 0 bases and J by 7 bases, and 17 bases separated the two germline ends. Written as DNA, the CDR3 is TGTGCCAGCAGCTTGGGGGCCCCGCGGTCGGGGGAGCAGTACTTC. Amino acids: CASSLGAPRSGEQYF.